This TCR beta chain was profiled in a study of blood T cells in healthy people across ages. For every donor, a draw yielded about 9.7 milliliters of peripheral blood. Total RNA extracted from each sample amounted to at least 5.5 micrograms. This clonotype was counted a few times. At one of its ends the junction is not consistent with the germline gene, which may arise from a read error. Primers used in a second PCR of roughly 6 to 11 cycles were a sample-barcoded 5' primer and a J-beta primer mix. Template switching added a 12-random-nucleotide identifier to every cDNA molecule. TCRdb reprocessed the 5' RACE reads with MiXCR, giving one entry per CDR3 protein. The sample has 700,000 to 850,000 distinct CDR3 sequences; 50% to 65% are singletons. This CDR3 comprises 14 residues. The germline gives CDR1 SGHRS, CDR2 YFSETQ.

The genes are TRBV5-1 and TRBJ1-2, with TRBD1 matching 9 bases. The sequenced sample was blood. The source of this sequence is a man at least 80 years old in good health. DNA of the CDR3: TGCGCCGGCAGCCCCAACGGACAGGGGTATGGCTACACCTTC. It translates to CAGSPNGQGYGYTF.